The source of this T cell receptor beta chain is a study of spatial heterogeneity in lung cancer. In the study overall: Within raw reads, each unique TCR and UMI combination appeared on average more than ten times. Study observations and caveats: In blood, ubiquitous expanded tumor TCRs appeared more at resection than follow-up.

About this clonotype: Antigen specificity is unknown.

Indicated time point: sample taken at primary tumor resection. Samples came from approximately 65 TRACERx patients with untreated early-stage lung cancer. Whole RNA came from tumor, nontumor lung or frozen PBMC and was sequenced without being sorted. TCRdb analysed the 5' RACE reads with MiXCR anew, one entry per CDR3 protein. This table holds 40,000 to 45,000 distinct CDR3 sequences, over 6.5% found once. The junction had 10 bases not matched to a gene; V was cut back by 7 bases and J by 7 bases. Germline V gene lookup returns CDR1 ENHRY and CDR2 SYGVKD. The CDR3 sequence is 14 residues long. This sequence joins TRBV10-3 and TRBJ1-5; 7 bases map to TRBD1. Sequences were derived from PBMCs, sampled at surgery. This sequence originates from a female donor with early-stage non-small cell lung cancer. The CDR3: CAINEDREGQPQHF. Here the CDR3 DNA reads TGTGCCATCAACGAAGACAGGGAAGGACAGCCCCAGCATTTT.